This TCR beta chain was identified during a study of cytomegalovirus exposure and HLA in healthy donors. Study at large: Within an early data release were about 85 million unique TCRs drawn from HLA-typed donors.

Per the germline V gene, CDR1 is LNHNV and CDR2 is YYDKDF (reference sequence). The CDR3 is made up of 15 amino acids. Trimming pared 0 bases from V and 9 bases from J, leaving 15 bases between. PCR was performed using 60 Vbeta and 13 Jbeta primers. Sequencing was performed with immunoSEQ multiplex PCR; in TCRdb, only in-frame clones are kept and a portion is missing. The table lists over 150,000 clones, about four fifths of them singletons. The TCR was taken from a woman aged 50 to 60 in good health and CMV-seropositive. The genes are TRBV15 and TRBJ2-1, with a tentative D call TRBD2 (5 bases). Sequences were obtained from PBMCs. CDR3 bases: TGTGCCACCAGCAGAGATCTCTCCGCGGGTCGTGAGCAGTTCTTC. Encoded protein: CATSRDLSAGREQFF.